The 5 T cell receptor beta chains below all came from one sample that was sequenced in a study of graft-versus-host responses after intestinal transplantation. Lymphocytes (intraepithelial and lamina propria) were released by processing the graft tissue. Profiling relied on immunoSEQ multiplex PCR, and the TCRdb table lists in-frame clones only, not all of them. This table has around 30,000 clones, 60% to 85% appearing once. The sample here was ileum tissue, taken 98 days after intestinal transplantation. The receptors derive from a human patient who received an intestinal transplant, so some T cells may come from the graft donor.

CDR3 nucleotides: TGCGCCAGCAGCTTGGCCCTCCCAGCGAACACTGAAGCTTTCTTT. This gives the protein CASSLALPANTEAFF. This chain uses TRBV5-1 with TRBJ1-1; D is undetermined. Deletions cut 0 bases from V and 1 base from J, with 10 bases between. The CDR3 is 15 residues long. Per the germline V gene, CDR1 is SGHRS and CDR2 is YFSETQ. The full variable domain, its missing parts supplied by reference TRBV5-1 and TRBJ1-1, is KAGVTQTPRYLIKTRGQQVTLSCSPISGHRSVSWYQQTPGQGLQFLFEYFSETQRNKGNFPGRFSGRQFSNSRSEMNVSTLELGDSALYLCASSLALPANTEAFFGQGTRLTVV.

CDR3 DNA sequence: TGTGCCAGCAGTTTAGTCAGGGGCAATCAGCCCCAGCATTTT. Its protein is CASSLVRGNQPQHF. The chain combines TRBV28 with TRBJ1-5; TRBD1 is a possible D gene (5 bases). The V gene's germline CDR1 is MDHEN and CDR2 SYDVKM. V was cut by 2 bases and J by 2 bases, with 7 bases left in between. The CDR3 runs to 14 residues.

V gene TRBV5-1 combines with J gene TRBJ2-2, with 8 bases fitting TRBD1. This CDR3 has 15 residues. V lost 4 bases, J lost 5 bases, and 7 bases stayed unmatched. Germline-derived CDR1 and CDR2 are SGHRS and YFSETQ. The chain's CDR3 is CASSHGQGATGELFF. The CDR3 DNA reads TGCGCCAGCAGCCACGGACAGGGAGCAACCGGGGAGCTGTTTTTT.

V usage is TRBV15 and J usage is TRBJ2-3; D is possibly TRBD1 (5 bases). The germline CDR1 and CDR2 sequences are LNHNV and YYDKDF (reference sequence). The V end lost 3 bases, the J end lost 0 bases, and 13 bases lay between the germline ends. This CDR3 is built from 16 residues. CDR3 sequence: CATSSGQGLSTDTQYF. The CDR3, as DNA: TGTGCCACCAGCAGCGGCCAGGGTCTTAGCACAGATACGCAGTATTTT.

The chain carries TRBV7-3 and TRBJ2-3; D is unclear. Germline V gene data show CDR1 as SGHTA and CDR2 as FQGTGA. The CDR3 is made up of 12 amino acids. V lost 5 bases, J lost 2 bases, and 5 bases lay in between. The CDR3 protein is CASSHLTDTQYF. As DNA, the CDR3 is TGTGCCAGCAGCCATCTCACAGATACGCAGTATTTT.